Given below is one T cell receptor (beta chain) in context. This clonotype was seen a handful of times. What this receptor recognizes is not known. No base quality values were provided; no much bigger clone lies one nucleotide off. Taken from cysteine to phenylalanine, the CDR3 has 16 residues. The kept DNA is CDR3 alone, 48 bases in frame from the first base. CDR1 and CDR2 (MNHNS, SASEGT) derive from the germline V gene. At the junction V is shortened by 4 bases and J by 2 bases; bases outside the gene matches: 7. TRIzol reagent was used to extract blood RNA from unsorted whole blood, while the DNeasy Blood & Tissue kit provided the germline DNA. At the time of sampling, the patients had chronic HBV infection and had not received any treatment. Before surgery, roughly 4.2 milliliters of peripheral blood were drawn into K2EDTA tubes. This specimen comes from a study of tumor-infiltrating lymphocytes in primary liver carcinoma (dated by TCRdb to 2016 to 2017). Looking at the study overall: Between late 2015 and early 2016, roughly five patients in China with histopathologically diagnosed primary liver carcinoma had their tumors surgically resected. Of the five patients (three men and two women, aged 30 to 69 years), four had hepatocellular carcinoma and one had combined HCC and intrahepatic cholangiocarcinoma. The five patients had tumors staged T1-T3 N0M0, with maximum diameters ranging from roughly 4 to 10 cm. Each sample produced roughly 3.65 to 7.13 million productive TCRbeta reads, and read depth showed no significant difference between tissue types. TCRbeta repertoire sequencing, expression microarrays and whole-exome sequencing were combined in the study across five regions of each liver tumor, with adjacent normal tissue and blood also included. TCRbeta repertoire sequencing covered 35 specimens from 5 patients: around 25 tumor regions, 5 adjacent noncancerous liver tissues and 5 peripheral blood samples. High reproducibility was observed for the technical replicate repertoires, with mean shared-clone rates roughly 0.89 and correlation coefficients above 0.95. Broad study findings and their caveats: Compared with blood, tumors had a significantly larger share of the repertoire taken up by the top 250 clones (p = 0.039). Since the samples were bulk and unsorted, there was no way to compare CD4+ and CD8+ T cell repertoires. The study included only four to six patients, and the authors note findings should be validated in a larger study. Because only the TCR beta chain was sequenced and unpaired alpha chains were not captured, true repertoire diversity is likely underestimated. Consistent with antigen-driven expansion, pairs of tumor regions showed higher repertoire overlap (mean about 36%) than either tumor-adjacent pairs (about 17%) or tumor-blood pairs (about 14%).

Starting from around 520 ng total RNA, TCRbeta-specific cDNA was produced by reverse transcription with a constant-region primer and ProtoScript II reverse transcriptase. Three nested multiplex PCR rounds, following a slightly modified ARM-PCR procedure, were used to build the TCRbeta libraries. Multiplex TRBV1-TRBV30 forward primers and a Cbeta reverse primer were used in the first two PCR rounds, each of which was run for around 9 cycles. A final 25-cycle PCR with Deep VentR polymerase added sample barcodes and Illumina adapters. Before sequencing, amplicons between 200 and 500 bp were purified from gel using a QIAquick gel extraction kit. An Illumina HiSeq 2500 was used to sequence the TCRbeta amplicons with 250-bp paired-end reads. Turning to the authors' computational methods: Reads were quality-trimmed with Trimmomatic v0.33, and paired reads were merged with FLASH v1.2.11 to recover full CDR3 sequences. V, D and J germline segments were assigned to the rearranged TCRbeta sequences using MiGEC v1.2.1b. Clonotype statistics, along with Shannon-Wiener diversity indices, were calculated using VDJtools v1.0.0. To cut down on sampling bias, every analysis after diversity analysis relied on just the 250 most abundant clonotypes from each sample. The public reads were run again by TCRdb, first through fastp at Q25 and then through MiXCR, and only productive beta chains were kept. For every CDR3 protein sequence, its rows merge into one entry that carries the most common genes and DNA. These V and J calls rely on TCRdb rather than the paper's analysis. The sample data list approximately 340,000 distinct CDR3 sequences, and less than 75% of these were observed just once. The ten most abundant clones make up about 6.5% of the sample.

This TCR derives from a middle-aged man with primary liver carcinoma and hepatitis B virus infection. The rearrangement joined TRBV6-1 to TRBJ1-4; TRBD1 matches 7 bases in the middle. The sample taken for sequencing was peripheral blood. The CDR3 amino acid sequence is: CASSVLTGATNEKLFF. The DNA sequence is TGTGCCAGCAGTGTACTCACAGGGGCGACTAATGAAAAACTGTTTTTT.